This entry concerns a single TCR beta chain. Its antigen is not yet known. It has no much larger one-base neighbor in the sample; base qualities were not kept. The CDR3 regions of human TCRbeta chains were analyzed by immunosequencing. The authors processed their data as follows. Repertoire TCRs were checked for matches against a reference library of SARS-CoV-2-specific TCRs that had been generated using the MIRA antigen-specificity platform. Breadth was defined as the fraction of unique TCRs that were SARS-CoV-2-associated, and depth was defined as the fraction of total T cells that were SARS-CoV-2-associated. Each spike-specific TCR was assigned to its reactive spike region and to a CD4 or CD8 class using the MIRA data. Log10-transformed breadth and depth values were compared by one-way ANOVA with Sidak's multiple comparisons tests. Drawn from immuneACCESS, this table holds only the in-frame rearrangements with V and J called that TCRdb kept. Clones are partly lost; checked studies trace under half to an unresolved V gene and leave the rest unexplained. For V, J and clone size, that table is used; D and trimming come from the DNA. The sample profile shows fewer than 150,000 clones; around 90% of them were found once. 1.5% of the sample rests with the top ten.

This entry is derived from a study of T cell responses to AZD1222 COVID-19 vaccine (dated by TCRdb to the early 2020s). General notes on the study: Because spike-specific TCR depth and breadth did not differ between the two schedules, AZD1222 recipients who got a second dose at roughly 4 weeks were pooled with those who got a second dose at roughly 12 weeks. A total of 230 or so trial participants underwent TCR sequencing, of whom 207 received two doses of AZD1222 and some 25 received two doses of the MenACWY control vaccine. Trial participants were enrolled into age subgroups of 18-55, 56-69 and 70-plus years, which contained around 150, 29 and 61 TCR-sequenced participants, respectively.

This specimen's time point label, interpreted: baseline before first vaccination. Vaccinee samples were obtained from the UK trials COV001 and COV002, which included a single-blind randomized controlled phase 2/3 trial of AZD1222 (ChAdOx1 nCoV-19) in healthy adults. Trial participant PBMC samples were collected at day 0 and day 28 after the second dose for TCRbeta chain sequencing. Its CDR3 holds 15 amino acids, cysteine through phenylalanine. Only CDR3 DNA remains: 45 bases, in frame from the first base. The germline V gene yields SNHLY for CDR1 and FYNNEI for CDR2. V is trimmed back by 6 bases and J by 4 bases, and the junction contains 8 bases that no gene match accounts for. The full study reports these points: Conclusions about previously exposed vaccinees are limited because only a handful of AZD1222 recipients were SARS-CoV-2 seropositive at baseline. In the small 56-69-year group, the increase in depth fell short of significance, most likely because of low power. The whole spike protein was spanned by vaccine-associated CD4 TCRs, and dominant responses were seen in regions 160-218 and 743-854. Most participants were white British and females outnumbered males, and the authors suggested that clonal diversity may have been underestimated. No day 14 peak-response samples were available, so repertoires were characterized only after the peak T cell response. After two AZD1222 doses, both the breadth and the depth of spike-specific TCRs were significantly higher than at day 0 and than in MenACWY recipients. Epitopes outside the regions mutated in the B.1.351 and B.1.1.7 variants were reportedly recognized by nearly half of the unique spike-specific TCRs.

The sequencing here drew on peripheral blood, taken on day 0 of AZD1222 vaccination. The V gene is TRBV2 and the J gene is TRBJ2-1, with 8 bases aligning to TRBD2. The receptor's source is an adult in good health. The nucleotide sequence reads as follows: TGTGCCAGCAGCCCCGGGGGGGCGGGATACAATGAGCAGTTCTTC. Translation gives CASSPGGAGYNEQFF.